The 18 T cell receptor beta chains listed next were all sequenced from one sample in a study of CD8 T cells in ankylosing spondylitis. TCRdb used MiXCR to reprocess the 5' RACE reads, holding one entry per CDR3 protein. This table holds under 200,000 distinct CDR3 sequences, under 15% found once. Sequenced material: blood, either unsorted or a sorted T cell fraction (not recorded which). The receptor set was obtained from a female donor with ankylosing spondylitis or in good health (not recorded which).

The gene calls are TRBV19 and TRBJ2-5; TRBD2 aligns across 8 bases. The germline gives CDR1 LNHDA, CDR2 SQIVND (reference sequence). The junction had 6 bases not matched to a gene; V was cut back by 4 bases and J by 5 bases. The CDR3 runs 14 residues. Here the CDR3 DNA reads TGTGCCAGTAGTACGAGCGGGAGTGAGGAGACCCAGTACTTC. Its translation is CASSTSGSEETQYF.

As DNA, the CDR3 is TGCAGCGTTGATAGGCCCGACAAGGCGATCACTGAAGCTTTCTTT. It is translated as CSVDRPDKAITEAFF. The chain links TRBV29-1 to TRBJ1-1; no clear D gene. Trimming pared 3 bases from V and 4 bases from J, leaving 18 bases between. This CDR3 comprises 15 residues. The V gene's germline CDR1 is SQVTM and CDR2 ANQGSEA. Complete variable domain (other parts from reference TRBV29-1 and TRBJ1-1): SAVISQKPSRDICQRGTSLTIQCQVDSQVTMMFWYRQQPGQSLTLIATANQGSEATYESGFVIDKFPISRPNLTFSTLTVSNMSPEDSSIYLCSVDRPDKAITEAFFGQGTRLTVV.

In regard to this clonotype: A single base separates this from a much larger clone, so it may be a read error. The CDR3 loop reads CASSGRTGFDQYF. As DNA, the CDR3 is TGTGCCAGCAGCGGGAGGACAGGGTTCGATCAGTACTTC. V is TRBV7-8 and J is TRBJ2-7; 8 bases align to TRBD1. The CDR3 contains 13 residues. Germline V gene sequence: CDR1 SGHVS, CDR2 FQNEAQ. The V segment lost 5 bases and the J segment 10 bases; nucleotides outside the gene matches: 10.

The chain recombines TRBV2 with TRBJ1-1, with D hard to call. Trimming pared 3 bases from V and 1 base from J, leaving 12 bases between. The germline CDR1 and CDR2 sequences are SNHLY and FYNNEI. There are 15 residues in the CDR3. The CDR3 loop reads CASSDNFGGNTEAFF. The CDR3, as DNA: TGTGCCAGCAGTGATAATTTCGGTGGGAACACTGAAGCTTTCTTT. The full variable domain, rest sourced from reference TRBV2 and TRBJ1-1, is EPEVTQTPSHQVTQMGQEVILRCVPISNHLYFYWYRQILGQKVEFLVSFYNNEISEKSEIFDDQFSVERPDGSNFTLKIRSTKLEDSAMYFCASSDNFGGNTEAFFGQGTRLTVV.

This clonotype has at least ten counts. The chain employs TRBV18 and TRBJ2-5; a possible D gene is TRBD1 (5 bases). V lost 2 bases and J 4 bases, leaving 8 bases between the germline ends. Looked up from germline, CDR1 is KGHSH and CDR2 is LQKENI. This CDR3 contains 13 residues. Here the CDR3 DNA reads TGTGCCAGCTCACCAAAAAGGGGAGAGACCCAGTACTTC. Translating gives CASSPKRGETQYF.

The chain combines TRBV15 with TRBJ2-7, with TRBD2 matching over 7 bases. Germline V gene sequence: CDR1 LNHNV, CDR2 YYDKDF (reference sequence). The CDR3 totals 13 residues. Trimming removed 4 bases from V and 5 bases from J; junction bases left unmatched: 5. The chain's CDR3 is CATSMGTINEQYF. The CDR3 DNA reads TGTGCCACCAGCATGGGGACTATCAACGAGCAGTACTTC.

This chain connects TRBV9 to TRBJ2-7; D might be TRBD2 (7 bases). The CDR3 is 16 residues long. The germline V and J ends were trimmed by 4 bases and 3 bases, with 20 bases remaining between them. The germline V gene encodes CDR1 SGDLS and CDR2 YYNGEE. CDR3 region: CASSQEGGTSLYEQYF. The CDR3 DNA reads as TGTGCCAGCAGCCAAGAGGGGGGGACATCGCTCTACGAGCAGTACTTC.

This clonotype appeared many times. The chain joins TRBV12-3 or TRBV12-4 to TRBJ2-1; perhaps TRBD2 as D (5 bases). The germline V and J ends were trimmed by 1 base and 8 bases, with 9 bases remaining between them. This CDR3 spans 13 amino acids. CDR3 nucleotides: TGTGCCAGCAGTTTAGGGACGAGGGATGAGCAGTTCTTC. This codes for CASSLGTRDEQFF.

There are a few counts of this clonotype. V and J are TRBV11-2 and TRBJ2-5, with TRBD2 matching over 9 bases. The CDR3 extends over 14 amino acids. V gave up 5 bases and J gave up 4 bases; unmatched junction bases: 5. CDR1 SGHAT and CDR2 FQNNGV come from the germline V gene. The CDR3 protein is CASSLKTSGETQYF. CDR3 in DNA: TGTGCCAGCAGCCTAAAGACTAGCGGAGAGACCCAGTACTTC.

This chain connects TRBV14 to TRBJ2-1, with D uncertain. CDR1 SGHDN and CDR2 FVKESK come from the germline V gene. The CDR3 runs 15 residues. V was pared by 1 base and J by 2 bases, with 9 bases between. Here the CDR3 reads CASSQVKRPYNEQFF. Here the CDR3 DNA reads TGTGCCAGCAGCCAAGTCAAGAGGCCCTACAATGAGCAGTTCTTC.

This clonotype has just a few counts. CDR3 sequence: CASDAGVGIVTEQFF. The CDR3 DNA reads as TGCGCCAGCGACGCAGGAGTAGGAATAGTTACTGAGCAGTTCTTC. The V call is TRBV5-1, the J call TRBJ2-1; D unresolved. V shed 7 bases and J shed 9 bases, with 23 bases lying between them. This CDR3 has 15 residues. Germline V lookup: CDR1 SGHRS, CDR2 YFSETQ. Variable domain in full (rest from reference TRBV5-1 and TRBJ2-1): KAGVTQTPRYLIKTRGQQVTLSCSPISGHRSVSWYQQTPGQGLQFLFEYFSETQRNKGNFPGRFSGRQFSNSRSEMNVSTLELGDSALYLCASDAGVGIVTEQFFGPGTRLTVL.

In this sample, this clonotype turned up many times. The gene calls are TRBV15 and TRBJ2-3; no clear D. The CDR3 totals 16 residues. The germline CDR1 and CDR2 sequences are LNHNV and YYDKDF (reference sequence). V lost 0 bases, J lost 1 base, and 11 bases lay in between. The CDR3 region has the DNA TGTGCCACCAGCAGAGAGGCCAGTACGGGCACAGATACGCAGTATTTT. Translating it yields CATSREASTGTDTQYF.

V gene TRBV5-1 combines with J gene TRBJ2-7; 11 bases map to TRBD1. CDR3 length equals 16 residues. Germline V gene sequence: CDR1 SGHRS, CDR2 YFSETQ. J lost 4 bases, V lost 4 bases, and 10 bases had no gene match. CDR3 nucleotides: TGCGCCAGCAGCGTGGGGTCCGGGACAGGGGGGTACGAGCAGTACTTC. It codes for CASSVGSGTGGYEQYF.

The chain combines TRBV7-9 with TRBJ2-5; 8 positions agree with TRBD1. The CDR3 runs 14 residues. CDR1 and CDR2 from the germline V gene are SEHNR and FQNEAQ (reference sequence). V gave up 5 bases and J gave up 5 bases; unmatched junction bases: 7. The CDR3 DNA is TGTGCCAGCAGCAAATGGACAGGGCCGGAGACCCAGTACTTC. Translation gives CASSKWTGPETQYF.

This clonotype occurred many times. The chain carries TRBV7-8 and TRBJ2-5; D is unresolved. CDR3 length: 15 residues. CDR1 is SGHVS, CDR2 FQNEAQ, per germline. Trimming stripped 1 base from V and 2 bases from J, with 11 bases between. The DNA of the CDR3 is TGTGCCAGCAGCTTAGGAAGTGTACTACAAGAGACCCAGTACTTC. It yields the protein CASSLGSVLQETQYF.

This clonotype was counted a single time. The chain has TRBV19 and TRBJ2-4; no definite D call. The CDR3 covers 13 residues. V lost 1 base to trimming and J lost 8 bases, with 9 bases between them. Germline V gene sequence: CDR1 LNHDA, CDR2 SQIVND (reference sequence). Here the CDR3 DNA reads TGTGCCAGTAGTATAGGGTTGGTGGACATTCAGTACTTC. Translating it yields CASSIGLVDIQYF.

This rearrangement joins TRBV5-1 to TRBJ2-7; 9 positions match TRBD1. V lost 4 bases to trimming and J lost 6 bases; unmatched junction nucleotides: 14. The length of the CDR3 is 16 residues. Germline CDR1 and CDR2: SGHRS and YFSETQ. CDR3 amino acids: CASSLASGQGRSEQYF. The CDR3 DNA is TGCGCCAGCAGCCTAGCTTCGGGACAGGGAAGGAGCGAGCAGTACTTC.

This clonotype was detected many times. The DNA for the CDR3 is TGCGCCAGCAGCTTGGGACGGGAGGGCCTCGAGCAGTACTTC. It encodes CASSLGREGLEQYF. The V gene is TRBV5-1, the J gene TRBJ2-7; 8 bases match TRBD2. The CDR3 runs 14 residues. V shed 0 bases and J 6 bases; nucleotides not matched to a gene: 5. CDR1 is SGHRS and CDR2 is YFSETQ in the germline V gene.